This TCR beta chain emerged from a study of shared clonotypes between healthy human individuals (TCRdb year 2020). For context, the study as a whole: A couple of women and a few men aged 18 to 49 years were included in the cohort. For each donor, CD4 naive and CD4 memory were each given three plates, CD8 naive was given two plates, and CD8 memory was given one plate. The study deeply sequenced blood TCR repertoires of five healthy adults to estimate repertoire size and the extent of clonotype sharing between individuals. To increase sequencing depth and limit assay-specific biases, different laboratories used diverse techniques to prepare libraries and sequence TCR repertoires. Per donor, leukapheresis produced somewhere between about 0.8 and 9 billion PBMCs. Overall study outcomes, separate from this receptor: Sharing across several donors was observed for approximately 5% of naive CD4, 3% to 3.5% of naive CD8, over 2% of memory CD4, and 0.4% of memory CD8 clonotypes. Naive subsets generally had larger estimated clonotype richness than memory subsets did. Because the study included a small number of donors, the genetic and exposure-history diversity represented was limited. Based on pairwise subsampling, the degree of clonotype sharing among donors was expected to be affected by sequencing depth. Clonotypes shared by all four sorted-subset donors showed higher generation probabilities than non-shared clonotypes. Rarefaction of sorted-subset datasets indicated incomplete sequencing despite the large sequencing depth. Sampling was limited to blood, and TCR repertoires in tissue likely differ from TCR repertoires in blood.

Via the germline V gene, CDR1 is SGHAT and CDR2 FQNNGV. A distance of 13 bases separates the germline ends of V and J, which lose 11 bases and 2 bases respectively. From cysteine to phenylalanine, the CDR3 is 13 amino acids long. The sequence is cut down to CDR3 DNA, 39 bases in frame from base 1. CD8 naive samples were CD45RO-negative cells positively selected for CCR7, giving a CD45RA+CCR7+ population that excluded TemRA cells. The donors were healthy, HIV-negative adults who had no recently reported acute infections or vaccinations. Every donor was a Caucasian adult living in Nashville, Tennessee, USA. Blood was collected by leukapheresis, and PBMCs were isolated by Ficoll-Histopaque density gradient centrifugation and then cryopreserved in liquid nitrogen vapor phase. Analytical flow cytometry was used to check the purity and quantity of each magnetically sorted T cell population. Genomic DNA was isolated from each sorted fraction and quantified by UV absorbance on a Nanodrop 2000c.

Using the deep immunoSEQ assay, multiplex PCR amplified TCR CDR3 regions from genomic DNA. Extracted genomic DNA from each cell subset was distributed evenly across all wells of several immunoSEQ 96-well plates, and each plate was treated as a replicate. For sorted subsets, about 220 ng of genomic DNA, equivalent to about 30,000 T cell genomes, went into each replicate PCR. Purified libraries were measured with a Qubit 3.0 fluorometer, size-checked on a Bioanalyzer 2100, and measured again with the KAPA Library Quantification kit. Every immunoSEQ 96-well plate was sequenced on a separate single-read 150-cycle Illumina NextSeq 550 flow cell. As for how the authors treated the data: Because the immunoSEQ output included only junctional sequences and no quality scores, the filtering could not be the same as the filtering used for full-length reads. Sequences were annotated with PyIR, a Python wrapper for IgBLAST v1.9, and V/J genes and CDR3 were assigned using IMGT germline references. Reads with weak V/J assignments (E-value above 1e-6), missing CDR3, stop codons, out-of-frame junctions, or ambiguous translated residues were removed. A V3J clonotype was defined by an identical inferred V gene, J gene, and CDR3 amino acid sequence. To compute the percentage overlap between repertoires, the number of shared unique clonotypes was divided by the size of the smaller repertoire. Three approaches were used to assess repertoire richness: RTK rarefaction, the Chao1 estimator, and Recon v2.1 estimates of unobserved clonotypes. OLGA was used to compute generation probabilities for all TCRbeta clonotypes that the gDNA method yielded from several donors. Sourced from immuneACCESS, this table was stored by TCRdb with only in-frame sequences that have V and J called. A share of the clones is absent; for the studies checked, an unresolved V gene accounts for under half, and the remainder has no known explanation. That table is the source of V, J and clone size, and D and trimming were worked out from the DNA. A total of 800,000 to 950,000 clones appear in this sample, roughly 96% of them only once. Together, the top ten hold about 0.21% of the sample.

Comment on this clone: The specificity of this receptor is unknown. No quality values exist for individual bases; no much larger clone is one base distant.

The TCR comes from a man aged 25 to 40 in good health. This receptor chain uses TRBV11-2 and TRBJ2-1; a tentative D match to TRBD2 spans 6 bases. Sequencing was done on a sample of naive CD8+ T cells sorted from blood. This specimen's cell subset or site label, per the study, means: CD45RA+CCR7+. The DNA sequence reads TGTGCCGTCGAGGGAGGCGCCTACAATGAGCAGTTCTTC. Protein translation: CAVEGGAYNEQFF.